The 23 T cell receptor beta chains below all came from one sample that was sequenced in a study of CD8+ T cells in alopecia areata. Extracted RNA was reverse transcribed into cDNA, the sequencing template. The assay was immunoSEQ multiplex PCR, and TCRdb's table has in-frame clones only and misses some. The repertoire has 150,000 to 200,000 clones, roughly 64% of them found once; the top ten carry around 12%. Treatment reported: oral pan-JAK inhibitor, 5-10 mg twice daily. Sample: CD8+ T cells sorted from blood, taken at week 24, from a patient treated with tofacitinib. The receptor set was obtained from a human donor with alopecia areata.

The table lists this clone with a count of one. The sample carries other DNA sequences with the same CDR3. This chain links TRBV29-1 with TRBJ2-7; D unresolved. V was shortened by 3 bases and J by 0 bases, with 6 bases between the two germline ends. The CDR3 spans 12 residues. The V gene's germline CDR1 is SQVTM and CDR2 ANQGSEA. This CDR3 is CSVEWGSYEQYF. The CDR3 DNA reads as TGCAGCGTTGAGTGGGGCTCCTACGAGCAGTACTTC.

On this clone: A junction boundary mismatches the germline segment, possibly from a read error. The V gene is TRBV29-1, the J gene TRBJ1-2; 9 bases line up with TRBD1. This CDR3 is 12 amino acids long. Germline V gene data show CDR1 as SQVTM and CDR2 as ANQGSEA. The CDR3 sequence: CSFEQGAKGYTF. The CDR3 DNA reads TGCAGCTTTGAACAGGGGGCGAAGGGCTACACCTTC.

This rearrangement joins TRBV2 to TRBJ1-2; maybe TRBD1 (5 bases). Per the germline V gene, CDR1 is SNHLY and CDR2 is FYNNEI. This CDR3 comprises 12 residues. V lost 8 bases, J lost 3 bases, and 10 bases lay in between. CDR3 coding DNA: TGTGCCAGCCAGACAGAGTACTATGGCTACACCTTC. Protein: CASQTEYYGYTF. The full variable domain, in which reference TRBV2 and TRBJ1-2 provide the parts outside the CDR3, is EPEVTQTPSHQVTQMGQEVILRCVPISNHLYFYWYRQILGQKVEFLVSFYNNEISEKSEIFDDQFSVERPDGSNFTLKIRSTKLEDSAMYFCASQTEYYGYTFGSGTRLTVV.

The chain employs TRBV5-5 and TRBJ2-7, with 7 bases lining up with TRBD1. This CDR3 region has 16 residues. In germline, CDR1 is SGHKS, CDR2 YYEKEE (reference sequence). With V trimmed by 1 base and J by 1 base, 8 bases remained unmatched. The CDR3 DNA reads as TGTGCCAGCAGCTTGATGGTAACAGGGGCATCCTACGAGCAGTACTTC. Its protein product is CASSLMVTGASYEQYF.

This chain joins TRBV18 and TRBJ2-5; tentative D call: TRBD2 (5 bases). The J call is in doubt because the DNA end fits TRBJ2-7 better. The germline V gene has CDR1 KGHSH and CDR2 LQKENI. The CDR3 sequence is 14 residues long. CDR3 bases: TGTGCCAGCTCACCACGAGGGTCCGACTACGAGCAGTACTTC. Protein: CASSPRGSDYEQYF.

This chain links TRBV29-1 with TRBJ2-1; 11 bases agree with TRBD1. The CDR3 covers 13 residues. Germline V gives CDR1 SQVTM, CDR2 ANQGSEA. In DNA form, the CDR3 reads TGCAGTGGGACAGGGGGCTCCTACAATGAGCAGTTCTTC. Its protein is CSGTGGSYNEQFF.

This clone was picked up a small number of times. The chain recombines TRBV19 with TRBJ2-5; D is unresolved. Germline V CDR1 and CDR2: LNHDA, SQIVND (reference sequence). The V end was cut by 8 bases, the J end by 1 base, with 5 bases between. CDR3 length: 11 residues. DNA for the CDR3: TGTGCCAGTGGCCCCCAAGAGACCCAGTACTTC. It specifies CASGPQETQYF.

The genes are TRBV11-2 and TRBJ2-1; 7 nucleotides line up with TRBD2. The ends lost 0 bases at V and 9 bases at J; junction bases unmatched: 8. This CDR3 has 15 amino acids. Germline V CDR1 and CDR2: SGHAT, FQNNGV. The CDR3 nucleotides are TGTGCCAGCAGCTTAGATCTGGGGGGGTCGAGTGAGCAGTTCTTC. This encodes CASSLDLGGSSEQFF.

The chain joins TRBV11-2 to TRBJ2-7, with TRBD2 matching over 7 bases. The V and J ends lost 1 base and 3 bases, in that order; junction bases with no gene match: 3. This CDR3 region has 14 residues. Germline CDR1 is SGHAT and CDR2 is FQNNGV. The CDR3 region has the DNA TGTGCCAGCAGCTTAGGTGGGGAGGGCTACGAGCAGTACTTC. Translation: CASSLGGEGYEQYF.

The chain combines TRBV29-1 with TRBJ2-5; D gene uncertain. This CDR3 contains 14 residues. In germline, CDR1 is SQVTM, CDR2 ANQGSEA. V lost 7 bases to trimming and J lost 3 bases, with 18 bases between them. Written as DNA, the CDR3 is TGCAGCGCCCGACTTTCGCTGACAAAAGAGACCCAGTACTTC. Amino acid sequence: CSARLSLTKETQYF.

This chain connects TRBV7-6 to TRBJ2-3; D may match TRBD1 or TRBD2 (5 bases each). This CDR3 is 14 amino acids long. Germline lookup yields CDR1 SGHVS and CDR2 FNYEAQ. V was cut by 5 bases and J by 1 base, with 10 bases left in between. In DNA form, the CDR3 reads TGTGCCAGCAGCAAAGGGACCGGCACAGATACGCAGTATTTT. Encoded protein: CASSKGTGTDTQYF.

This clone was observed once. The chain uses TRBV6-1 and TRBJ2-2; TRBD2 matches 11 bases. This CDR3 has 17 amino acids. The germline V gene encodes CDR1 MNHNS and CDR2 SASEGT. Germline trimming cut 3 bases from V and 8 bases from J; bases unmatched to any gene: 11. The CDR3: CASSDPSGGTLLGELFF. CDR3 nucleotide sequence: TGTGCCAGCAGTGATCCTAGCGGGGGGACCTTGCTGGGGGAGCTGTTTTTT.

The CDR3 DNA is TGTGCCAGCAGCCCCCCTAGCGGGGTCACCGGGGAGCTGTTTTTT. Protein sequence: CASSPPSGVTGELFF. V usage is TRBV7-9 and J usage is TRBJ2-2, with TRBD2 matching 9 bases. The CDR3 has 15 amino acids. CDR1 is SEHNR and CDR2 is FQNEAQ in the germline V gene (reference sequence). V lost 5 bases and J lost 4; bases outside the gene matches: 5.

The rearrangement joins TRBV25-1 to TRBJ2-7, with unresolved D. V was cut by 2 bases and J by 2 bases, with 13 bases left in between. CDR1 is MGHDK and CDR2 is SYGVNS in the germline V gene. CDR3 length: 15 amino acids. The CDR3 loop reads CASSERYDGAYEQYF. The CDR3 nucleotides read TGTGCCAGCAGTGAAAGATATGATGGGGCCTACGAGCAGTACTTC.

The chain's CDR3 is CASRTGAVQYF. DNA for the CDR3: TGTGCCAGCAGGACAGGAGCGGTTCAGTACTTC. The chain employs TRBV2 and TRBJ2-7; D perhaps matches TRBD1 (6 bases). V was clipped by 6 bases and J by 10 bases, with 13 bases between them. CDR1 and CDR2 from the germline V gene are SNHLY and FYNNEI. This CDR3 contains 11 residues.

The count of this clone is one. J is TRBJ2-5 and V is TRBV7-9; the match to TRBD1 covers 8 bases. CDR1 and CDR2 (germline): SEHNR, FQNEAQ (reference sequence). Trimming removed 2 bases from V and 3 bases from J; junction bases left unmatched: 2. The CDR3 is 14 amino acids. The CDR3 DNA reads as TGTGCCAGCAGCTTAATACAGGGGGAAGAGACCCAGTACTTC. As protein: CASSLIQGEETQYF.

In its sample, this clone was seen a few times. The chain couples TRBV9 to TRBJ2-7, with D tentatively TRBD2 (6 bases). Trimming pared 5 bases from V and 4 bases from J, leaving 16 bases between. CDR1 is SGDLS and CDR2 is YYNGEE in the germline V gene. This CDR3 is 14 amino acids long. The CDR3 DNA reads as TGTGCCAGCAGAACCCCGGGGAGGTCGTACGAGCAGTACTTC. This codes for CASRTPGRSYEQYF.

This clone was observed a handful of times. CDR3 sequence (DNA): TGCGCCAGCAGCCAAGAAGGAGAAACCCTGGGGGACGAGCAGTACTTC. Its translation: CASSQEGETLGDEQYF. V and J are TRBV4-1 and TRBJ2-7, with D perhaps given as TRBD1 or TRBD2 (5 bases each). CDR3 length equals 16 residues. Trimming removed 0 bases at V and 5 bases at J, with 17 bases between. CDR1 and CDR2 (germline): MGHRA, YSYEKL.

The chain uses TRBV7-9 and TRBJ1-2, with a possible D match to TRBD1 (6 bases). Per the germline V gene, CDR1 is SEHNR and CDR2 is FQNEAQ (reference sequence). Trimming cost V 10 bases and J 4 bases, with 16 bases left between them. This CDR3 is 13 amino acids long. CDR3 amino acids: CAIVGGAGYGYTF. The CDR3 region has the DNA TGTGCCATCGTGGGGGGCGCTGGCTATGGCTACACCTTC. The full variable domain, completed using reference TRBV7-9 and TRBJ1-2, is DTGVSQNPRHKITKRGQNVTFRCDPISEHNRLYWYRQTLGQGPEFLTYFQNEAQLEKSRLLSDRFSAERPKGSFSTLEIQRTEQGDSAMYLCAIVGGAGYGYTFGSGTRLTVV.

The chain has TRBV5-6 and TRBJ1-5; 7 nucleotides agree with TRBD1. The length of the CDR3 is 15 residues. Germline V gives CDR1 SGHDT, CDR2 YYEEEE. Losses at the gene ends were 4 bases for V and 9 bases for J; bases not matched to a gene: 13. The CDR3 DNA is TGTGCCAGCAGCAGGGGGCTGGGGTTGTTTCCGCCCCAGCATTTT. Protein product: CASSRGLGLFPPQHF.

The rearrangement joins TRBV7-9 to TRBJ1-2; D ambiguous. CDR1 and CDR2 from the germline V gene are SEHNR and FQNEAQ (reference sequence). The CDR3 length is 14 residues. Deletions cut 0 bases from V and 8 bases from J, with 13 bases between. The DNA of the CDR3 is TGTGCCAGCAGCTTAGCTTCCGAGGGCGGCGGCTACACCTTC. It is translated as CASSLASEGGGYTF.

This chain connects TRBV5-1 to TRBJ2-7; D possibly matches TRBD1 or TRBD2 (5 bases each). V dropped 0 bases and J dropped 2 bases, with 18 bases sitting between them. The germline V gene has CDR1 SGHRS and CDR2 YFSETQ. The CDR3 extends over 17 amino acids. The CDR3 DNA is TGCGCCAGCAGCTTGGCCGGGAAAACAAGGGGTCCCTACGAGCAGTACTTC. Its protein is CASSLAGKTRGPYEQYF.

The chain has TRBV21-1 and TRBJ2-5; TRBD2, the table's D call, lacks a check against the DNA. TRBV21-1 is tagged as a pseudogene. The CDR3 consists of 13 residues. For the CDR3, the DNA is TGTGCCAGCAGCAGAAGTACTCAAGAGACCCAGTACTTC. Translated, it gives CASSRSTQETQYF.